This is a list of T cell receptor beta chains from one sample in a study of CD8+ T cells in alopecia areata. Data came from immunoSEQ multiplex PCR; TCRdb stores just in-frame clones and leaves some out. The sample has 40,000 to 45,000 clones; 80% to 95% are singletons. The sample was CD8+ T cells sorted from blood, taken at week 24, from a patient treated with tofacitinib. The receptors derive from a human donor with alopecia areata. CDR3s include the opening cysteine and the closing phenylalanine or tryptophan. The D gene is left open where the match is weak. Only some rows state a clone size, as once, few, many or a class for expanded clones.

20,TRBJ2-6,-,-,TRBV14,TGTGCCAGCAGCCTAGGAAGGCTAAGCGCCTCATTCTCTGGGGCCAACGTCCTGACTTTC,CASSLGRLSASFSGANVLTF
14,TRBJ2-2,once,TRBD1,TRBV7-9,TGTGCCAGCAGCGCCCGGGACAGCACCGGGGAGCTGTTTTTT,CASSARDSTGELFF
15,TRBJ2-2,once,-,TRBV28,TGTGCCAGCAGTTACCTGGGGGGATACACCGGGGAGCTGTTTTTT,CASSYLGGYTGELFF
13,TRBJ2-7,-,TRBD1,TRBV2,TGTGCCAGCAGAGGACAGGGGCTTCTTGAGCAGTACTTC,CASRGQGLLEQYF
15,TRBJ2-3,-,-,TRBV28,TGTGCCAGCAGTTTATCCGCCTCCTCCACAGATACGCAGTATTTT,CASSLSASSTDTQYF
15,TRBJ1-1,-,-,TRBV5-4,TGTGCCAGCAGCGCCAGGGTAGCGTTGAACACTGAAGCTTTCTTT,CASSARVALNTEAFF
14,TRBJ2-4,-,-,TRBV23-1,TGCGTCAGCGCTATCGGATTAGCCAAAAACATTCAGTACTTC,CVSAIGLAKNIQYF
16,TRBJ2-1,-,TRBD2,TRBV5-6,TGTGCCAGCAGCCCGGGGACTAGCGGGACTTACAATGAGCAGTTCTTC,CASSPGTSGTYNEQFF
15,TRBJ2-5,-,TRBD2,TRBV7-9,TGTGCCAGCAGCTCCTGGACTAGCGGATTAGAGACCCAGTACTTC,CASSSWTSGLETQYF
15,TRBJ1-5,once,-,TRBV5-4,TGTGCCAGCAGCTTGGGGGCAGGGTACCGTCAGCCCCAGCATTTT,CASSLGAGYRQPQHF
13,TRBJ2-2,-,-,TRBV11-2,TGTGCCAGCAGCCCCGTAACCGGGACAGAGCTGTTTTTT,CASSPVTGTELFF
14,TRBJ2-1,-,-,TRBV4-1,TGCGCCAGCAGCCAGGTTGGGCTCTACAATGAGCAGTTCTTC,CASSQVGLYNEQFF
14,TRBJ2-2,-,TRBD1,TRBV29-1,TGCAGCGGCGCGGGACAGGGTATGACCGGGGAGCTGTTTTTT,CSGAGQGMTGELFF
15,TRBJ2-7,once,-,TRBV28,TGTGCCAGCAGCAGACGGGAAGAGGTCTCCTACGAGCAGTACTTC,CASSRREEVSYEQYF
16,TRBJ2-3,-,-,TRBV4-3,TGCGCCAGCAGCCAAGTAGGATGGAGCGAGGCAGATACGCAGTATTTT,CASSQVGWSEADTQYF
13,TRBJ1-1,-,-,TRBV29-1,TGCAGCGTAGTGGGCGGGGGGGACACTGAAGCTTTCTTT,CSVVGGGDTEAFF
15,TRBJ2-2,-,-,TRBV6-5,TGTGCCAGCAATCCGATCGGGAGTAACACCGGGGAGCTGTTTTTT,CASNPIGSNTGELFF
13,TRBJ2-3,-,-,TRBV30,TGTGCCTGGAATGAGGGGGGGTCAGATACGCAGTATTTT,CAWNEGGSDTQYF
16,TRBJ1-4,-,-,TRBV4-1,TGCGCCAGCAGCCAAGATTTAGGGCGTACTAATGAAAAACTGTTTTTT,CASSQDLGRTNEKLFF
15,TRBJ2-7,-,TRBD1,TRBV7-6,TGTGCCAGCAGTCCCGGGACAGGGGCTTCCTACGAGCAGTACTTC,CASSPGTGASYEQYF
15,TRBJ2-2,-,-,TRBV10-3,TGTGCCATCAGTTCGGGACATACGAACACCGGGGAGCTGTTTTTT,CAISSGHTNTGELFF
13,TRBJ2-7,-,-,TRBV7-9,TGTGCCAGCAGCTTCCAGGGGGGATACGAGCAGTACTTC,CASSFQGGYEQYF
16,TRBJ2-7,-,TRBD1,TRBV27,TGTGCCAGCAGTTTGTCCTCCGGACAGGTGGATTACGAGCAGTACTTC,CASSLSSGQVDYEQYF
19,TRBJ2-7,-,TRBD1,TRBV5-1,TGCGCCAGCAGCTCTGTACAGGGGGCAGGGCTCATTAGGGGCTACGAGCAGTACTTC,CASSSVQGAGLIRGYEQYF
14,TRBJ1-1,-,-,TRBV4-3,TGCGCCAGCAGCCAAGATGTCCAGAACACTGAAGCTTTCTTT,CASSQDVQNTEAFF
12,TRBJ2-2,-,-,TRBV7-2,TGTGCCAGCAGCTGGGGAACCGGGGAGCTGTTTTTT,CASSWGTGELFF
18,TRBJ2-3,-,TRBD2,TRBV30,TGTGCCTGGAGTGTTGGGGCGGGGGGAGGACCTCGCACAGATACGCAGTATTTT,CAWSVGAGGGPRTDTQYF